A single sample is the source of the 2 T cell receptor beta chains below, sequenced in a study of T cells in localized non-small cell lung cancer. Sequenced by immunoSEQ multiplex PCR; TCRdb stores in-frame clones only, minus some. The table lists approximately 140,000 clones, about 89% of them singletons. The sequencing used peripheral blood, collected before any cancer treatment. These receptors were obtained from an older female donor with stage I lung adenocarcinoma.

The chain is built from TRBV29-1 and TRBJ2-1; 7 positions agree with TRBD1. The CDR3 is 15 amino acids. Germline loops: CDR1 SQVTM, CDR2 ANQGSEA. V shed 4 bases, J shed 4 bases, and the junction held 10 bases outside the gene matches. In nucleotides, the CDR3 is TGCAGCGTTGGCCAAGGACAGGAACCATACAATGAGCAGTTCTTC. It encodes CSVGQGQEPYNEQFF.

The rearrangement links TRBV7-9 to TRBJ1-1; perhaps TRBD1 as D (6 bases). The CDR3 spans 14 residues. V lost 5 bases, J lost 3 bases, and 13 bases lay in between. From germline, CDR1 is SEHNR and CDR2 FQNEAQ (reference sequence). The CDR3 here is CASSRSGADTEAFF. The DNA of the CDR3 is TGTGCCAGCAGCCGCTCGGGGGCGGACACTGAAGCTTTCTTT.